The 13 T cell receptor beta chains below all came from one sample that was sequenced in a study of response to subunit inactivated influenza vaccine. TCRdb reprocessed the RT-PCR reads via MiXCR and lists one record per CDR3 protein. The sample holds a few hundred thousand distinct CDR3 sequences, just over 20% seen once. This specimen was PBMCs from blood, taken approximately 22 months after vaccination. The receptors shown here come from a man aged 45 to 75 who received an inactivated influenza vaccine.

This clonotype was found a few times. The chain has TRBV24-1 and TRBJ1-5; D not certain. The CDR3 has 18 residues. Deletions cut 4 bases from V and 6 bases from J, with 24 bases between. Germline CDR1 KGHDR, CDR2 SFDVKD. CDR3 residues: CATSEQRYPDWGFQPQHF. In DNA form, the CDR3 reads TGTGCCACCAGTGAGCAGCGTTATCCTGATTGGGGTTTTCAGCCCCAGCATTTT.

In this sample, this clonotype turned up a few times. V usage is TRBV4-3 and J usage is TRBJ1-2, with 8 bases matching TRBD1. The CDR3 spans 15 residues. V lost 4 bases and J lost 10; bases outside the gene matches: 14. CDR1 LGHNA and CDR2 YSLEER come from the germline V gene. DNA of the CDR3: TGCGCCAGCAGCCGATCCCCGACAGGGGAATACGTCTACACCTTC. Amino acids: CASSRSPTGEYVYTF.

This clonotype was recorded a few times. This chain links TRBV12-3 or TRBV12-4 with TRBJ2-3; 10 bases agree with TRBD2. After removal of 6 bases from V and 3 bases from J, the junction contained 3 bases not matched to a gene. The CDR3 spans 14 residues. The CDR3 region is CASRPSGGTDTQYF. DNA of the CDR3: TGTGCCAGCAGGCCTAGCGGGGGAACAGATACGCAGTATTTT.

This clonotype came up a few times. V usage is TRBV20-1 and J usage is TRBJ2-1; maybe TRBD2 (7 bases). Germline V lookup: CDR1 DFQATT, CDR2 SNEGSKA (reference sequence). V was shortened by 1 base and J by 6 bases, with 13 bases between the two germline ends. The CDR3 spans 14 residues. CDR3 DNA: TGCAGTGCTAGAGCGTTGGGAGGGGGCAATGAGCAGTTCTTC. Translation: CSARALGGGNEQFF.

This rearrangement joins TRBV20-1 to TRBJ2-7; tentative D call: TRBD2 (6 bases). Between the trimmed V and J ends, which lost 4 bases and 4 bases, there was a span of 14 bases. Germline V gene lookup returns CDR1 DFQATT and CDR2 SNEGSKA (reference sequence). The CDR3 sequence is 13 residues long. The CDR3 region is CSATARGVYEQYF. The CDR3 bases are TGCAGTGCTACTGCGCGGGGAGTGTACGAGCAGTACTTC.

CDR3 protein: CASSPTADYEQYF. DNA for the CDR3: TGTGCCAGCAGCCCGACTGCAGACTACGAGCAGTACTTC. The rearrangement links TRBV5-4 to TRBJ2-7; D not certain. CDR3 length equals 13 residues. The germline CDR1 and CDR2 sequences are SGHNT and YYREEE (reference sequence). With 4 bases removed from V and 3 bases from J, the gap between germline ends came to 11 bases.

The chain's CDR3 is CASSYSGSADVLTF. CDR3 nucleotides: TGTGCCAGCAGCTACTCCGGGTCCGCCGACGTCCTGACTTTC. The chain recombines TRBV7-2 with TRBJ2-6; D is undetermined. The CDR3 extends over 14 amino acids. Trimming shortened V by 4 bases and J by 11 bases, and 15 bases separated the two germline ends. Per germline, CDR1 SGHTA and CDR2 FQGNSA.

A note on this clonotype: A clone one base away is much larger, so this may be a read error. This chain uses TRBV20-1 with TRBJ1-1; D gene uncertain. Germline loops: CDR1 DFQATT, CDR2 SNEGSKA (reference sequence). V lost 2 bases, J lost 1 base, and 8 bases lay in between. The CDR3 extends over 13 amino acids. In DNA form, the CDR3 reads TGCAGTGCTAGACACCAGCGGAACACTGAAGCTTTCTTT. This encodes CSARHQRNTEAFF.

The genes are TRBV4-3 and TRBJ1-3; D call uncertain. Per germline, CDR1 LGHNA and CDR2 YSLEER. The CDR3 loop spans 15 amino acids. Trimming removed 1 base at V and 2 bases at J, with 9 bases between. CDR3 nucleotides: TGCGCCAGCAGCCAAGTTGAAGGGCCTGGAAACACCATATATTTT. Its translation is CASSQVEGPGNTIYF.

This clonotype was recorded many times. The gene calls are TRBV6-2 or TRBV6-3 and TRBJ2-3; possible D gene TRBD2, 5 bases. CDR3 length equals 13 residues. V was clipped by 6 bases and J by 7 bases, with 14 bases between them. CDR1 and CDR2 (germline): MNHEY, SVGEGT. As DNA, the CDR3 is TGTGCCAGCAGCCTGCCGGGGATTTATACGCAGTATTTT. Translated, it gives CASSLPGIYTQYF.

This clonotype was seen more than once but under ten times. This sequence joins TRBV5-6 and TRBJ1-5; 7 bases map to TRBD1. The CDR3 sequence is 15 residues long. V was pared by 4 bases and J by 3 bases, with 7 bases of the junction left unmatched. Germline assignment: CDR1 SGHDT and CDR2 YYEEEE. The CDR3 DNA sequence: TGTGCCAGCAGCGCTAACAGGGGAACCAATCAGCCCCAGCATTTT. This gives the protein CASSANRGTNQPQHF.

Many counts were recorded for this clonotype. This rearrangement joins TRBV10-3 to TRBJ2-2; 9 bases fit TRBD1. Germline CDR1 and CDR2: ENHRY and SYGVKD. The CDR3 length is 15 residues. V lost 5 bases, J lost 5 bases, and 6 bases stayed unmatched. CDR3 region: CAISPGQGGTGELFF. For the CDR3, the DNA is TGTGCCATCAGTCCGGGACAGGGAGGTACCGGGGAGCTGTTTTTT.

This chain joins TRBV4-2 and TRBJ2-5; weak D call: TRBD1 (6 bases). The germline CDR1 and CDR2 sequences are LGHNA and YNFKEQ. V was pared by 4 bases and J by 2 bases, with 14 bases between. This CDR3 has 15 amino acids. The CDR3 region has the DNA TGTGCCAGCAGCCTAAATACCGGACAGCAAGAGACCCAGTACTTC. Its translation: CASSLNTGQQETQYF.